What follows describes a single TCR beta chain. The antigen remains undetermined. Trimming cost V 4 bases and J 0 bases, with 8 bases left between them. This CDR3 is built from 14 residues. Germline values: CDR1 SGDLS, CDR2 YYNGEE. This entry belongs to a study of cytomegalovirus exposure and HLA in healthy donors. Findings of the study overall: Later analysis associated a missense DCLRE1C variant with TCR beta V- and J-gene trimming.

The PCR had 60 Vbeta and 13 Jbeta primers. Libraries were prepared by immunoSEQ multiplex PCR; TCRdb keeps only in-frame clonotypes and omits some of them. This table has roughly 100,000 clones, over 75% appearing once. Sequenced input: PBMCs. This chain joins TRBV9 and TRBJ2-1; D is unclear. The sequence was obtained from a man aged 60 to 69 in good health and CMV-seropositive. CDR3 protein: CASSLASSYNEQFF. The CDR3 bases are TGTGCCAGCAGCCTCGCCAGCTCCTACAATGAGCAGTTCTTC.